This T cell receptor beta chain is drawn from a study of CD8 T cells in ankylosing spondylitis. The study's findings and limits: Apparently characteristic of ankylosing spondylitis blood was a TCR beta motif (about 8 highly homologous variants). Reactive arthritis synovial fluid and blood previously showed some of these motif variants. Clones linked to disease were reported to show significant enrichment in matched ankylosing spondylitis synovial fluid.

Concerning this clonotype: Its antigen remains unidentified.

Germline lookup yields CDR1 DFQATT and CDR2 SNEGSKA (reference sequence). The CDR3 is 12 amino acids. With 3 bases removed from V and 4 bases from J, the gap between germline ends came to 9 bases. The authors made TCR beta libraries by quantitative 5'-RACE with molecular barcodes. TCRdb re-analysed the 5' RACE reads in MiXCR, keeping a single row per CDR3 protein. The table records 700,000 to 1,000,000 distinct CDR3 sequences, around 11% of them present only once. The sequence derives from a male donor with ankylosing spondylitis. The rearrangement uses TRBV20-1 and TRBJ2-5, with D uncertain. Material for sequencing was blood, either unsorted or a sorted T cell fraction (not recorded which). The CDR3 bases are TGCAGTGCTAGGAACAGAAGAGAGACCCAGTACTTC. Amino acid sequence: CSARNRRETQYF.